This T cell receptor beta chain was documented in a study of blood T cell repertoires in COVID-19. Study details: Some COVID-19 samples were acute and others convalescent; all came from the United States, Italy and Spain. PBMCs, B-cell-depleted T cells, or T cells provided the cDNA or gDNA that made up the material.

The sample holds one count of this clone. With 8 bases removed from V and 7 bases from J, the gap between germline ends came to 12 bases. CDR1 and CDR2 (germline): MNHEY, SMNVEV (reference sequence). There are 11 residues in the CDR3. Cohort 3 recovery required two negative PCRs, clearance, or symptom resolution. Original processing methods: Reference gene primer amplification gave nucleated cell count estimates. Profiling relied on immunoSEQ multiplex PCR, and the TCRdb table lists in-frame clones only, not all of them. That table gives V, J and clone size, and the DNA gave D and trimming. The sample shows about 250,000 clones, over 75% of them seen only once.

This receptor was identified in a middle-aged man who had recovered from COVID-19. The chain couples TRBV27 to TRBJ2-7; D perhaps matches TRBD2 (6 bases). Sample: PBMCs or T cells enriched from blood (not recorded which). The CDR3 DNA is TGTGCCAGCGGAACGGGGGTGGAGCAGTACTTC. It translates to CASGTGVEQYF.